The clone carrying this T cell receptor (beta chain) has only a few counts. During its preparation, the TCRbeta library received unique molecular identifiers. TCRdb fed the PCR reads into MiXCR, producing one record per CDR3 protein. The profile shows approximately 490,000 distinct CDR3 sequences, roughly an eighth of them singletons. The data belong to a study of T-cell reconstitution after alpha-beta-depleted transplantation in children. Trimming shortened V by 9 bases and J by 9 bases, and 11 bases separated the two germline ends. Germline V gene sequence: CDR1 KGHSH, CDR2 LQKENI. This CDR3 region has 11 residues.

V usage is TRBV18 and J usage is TRBJ2-2; D is possibly TRBD1 or TRBD2 (5 bases each). Source: PBMCs from the stem cell graft donor, taken from the stem cell graft. The clonotype was recovered from a human donor who donated a stem cell graft to a child with combined immunodeficiency. Here the CDR3 DNA reads TGTGCCAGTTGGGACGTCCGGGAGCTGTTTTTT. It is translated as CASWDVRELFF.